These 21 T cell receptor beta chains originate from one sample sequenced in a study of cytomegalovirus exposure and HLA in healthy donors. The PCR had 60 Vbeta and 13 Jbeta primers. Profiling relied on immunoSEQ multiplex PCR, and the TCRdb table lists in-frame clones only, not all of them. The table has 150,000 to 200,000 clones, 81% seen once. Sequencing was carried out using PBMCs. These receptors all stem from a man in his fifties or sixties in good health and CMV-seronegative.

V and J are TRBV5-1 and TRBJ2-1, with TRBD1 matching over 9 bases. J lost 7 bases, V lost 4 bases, and 6 bases had no gene match. The CDR3 runs 14 residues. The germline gives CDR1 SGHRS, CDR2 YFSETQ. For the CDR3, the DNA is TGCGCCAGCAGCCTGGACAGGGGTAGGAATGAGCAGTTCTTC. Protein product: CASSLDRGRNEQFF.

The gene calls are TRBV28 and TRBJ1-2; D uncertain. The CDR3 totals 12 residues. From germline, CDR1 is MDHEN and CDR2 SYDVKM. Trimming cost V 6 bases and J 5 bases, with 10 bases left between them. Here the CDR3 reads CASSLGGYGYTF. In DNA, the CDR3 is TGTGCCAGCAGCCTAGGAGGGTATGGCTACACCTTC.

This chain joins TRBV19 and TRBJ1-2, with D perhaps matching TRBD1 (5 bases). Between the trimmed V and J ends, which lost 4 bases and 7 bases, there was a span of 10 bases. This CDR3 contains 12 residues. Looked up from germline, CDR1 is LNHDA and CDR2 is SQIVND (reference sequence). CDR3 in amino acids: CASSTLGGGYTF. CDR3 in DNA: TGTGCCAGTAGTACGCTGGGGGGTGGCTACACCTTC.

The rearrangement uses TRBV7-6 and TRBJ1-1, with unresolved D. Germline CDR1 and CDR2: SGHVS and FNYEAQ. V shed 5 bases and J shed 0 bases, with 13 bases lying between them. CDR3 size: 15 residues. The chain's CDR3 is CASSQFSGLNTEAFF. DNA of the CDR3: TGTGCCAGCAGCCAGTTCTCGGGTTTGAACACTGAAGCTTTCTTT.

The chain recombines TRBV5-1 with TRBJ2-7, with a tentative D call TRBD2 (5 bases). Looked up from germline, CDR1 is SGHRS and CDR2 is YFSETQ. The V and J ends lost 4 bases and 7 bases respectively, with 12 bases between them. This CDR3 is 12 amino acids long. The CDR3 coding sequence is TGCGCCAGCAGCGCCGCTACGGGGGAGCAGTACTTC. Translation gives CASSAATGEQYF.

The genes are TRBV7-2 and TRBJ2-1, with TRBD1 matching 7 bases. This CDR3 is built from 16 residues. CDR1 is SGHTA and CDR2 is FQGNSA in the germline V gene. V gave up 4 bases and J gave up 0 bases; unmatched junction bases: 6. CDR3 loop: CASSSSGGSSYNEQFF. CDR3 in DNA: TGTGCCAGCAGCTCTTCAGGGGGAAGCTCCTACAATGAGCAGTTCTTC.

With regard to this clone: Other DNA sequences from this sample encode an identical CDR3 as well. This chain links TRBV6-1 with TRBJ2-7, with TRBD1 matching 7 bases. The CDR3 totals 12 residues. V dropped 6 bases and J dropped 3; count of bases not matched to a gene: 2. CDR1 and CDR2 (germline): MNHNS, SASEGT. CDR3 nucleotide sequence: TGTGCCAGCAGGAGGGACAGCTACGAGCAGTACTTC. Its protein product is CASRRDSYEQYF.

The V and J genes are TRBV4-2 and TRBJ2-2, with 12 bases identical to TRBD2. In germline, CDR1 is LGHNA, CDR2 YNFKEQ. V lost 0 bases to trimming and J lost 4 bases; unmatched junction nucleotides: 3. The CDR3 is made up of 17 amino acids. The CDR3 DNA is TGTGCCAGCAGCCAAGAGCCTAGCGGGGGGGGCACCGGGGAGCTGTTTTTT. It yields the protein CASSQEPSGGGTGELFF.

This chain joins TRBV5-5 and TRBJ1-1; a possible D gene is TRBD1 (5 bases). Germline V gives CDR1 SGHKS, CDR2 YYEKEE (reference sequence). The CDR3 runs 14 residues. Trimming cost V 1 base and J 5 bases, with 12 bases left between them. The CDR3 nucleotides are TGTGCCAGCAGCTTGACAGGCGGCCGAACTGAAGCTTTCTTT. It yields the protein CASSLTGGRTEAFF.

V gene TRBV6-5 combines with J gene TRBJ2-2, with 11 positions matching TRBD1. The ends lost 6 bases at V and 5 bases at J; junction bases unmatched: 2. Germline-derived CDR1 and CDR2 are MNHEY and SVGAGI. This CDR3 spans 14 amino acids. CDR3 residues: CASSRDRGTGELFF. As DNA, the CDR3 is TGTGCCAGCAGCCGGGACAGGGGGACCGGGGAGCTGTTTTTT.

The chain employs TRBV7-2 and TRBJ2-2, with D possibly TRBD2 on 6 matching bases. Looked up from germline, CDR1 is SGHTA and CDR2 is FQGNSA. With 4 bases removed from V and 5 bases from J, the gap between germline ends came to 17 bases. The length of the CDR3 is 16 residues. The CDR3 DNA is TGTGCCAGCAGCTCTAAGGCGGGGTTTGGGACCGGGGAGCTGTTTTTT. It is translated as CASSSKAGFGTGELFF.

This chain connects TRBV6-1 to TRBJ1-5; D remains unclear. CDR1 is MNHNS and CDR2 is SASEGT in the germline V gene. The germline V and J ends were trimmed by 11 bases and 2 bases, with 19 bases remaining between them. This CDR3 comprises 15 residues. CDR3 nucleotides: TGTGCCGCCCTGGAAATAAAGGGAGGCAATCAGCCCCAGCATTTT. Translation: CAALEIKGGNQPQHF.

For this clone: Different DNA sequences within this sample yield the same CDR3. The chain joins TRBV4-2 to TRBJ1-6; 8 positions agree with TRBD1. Germline assignment: CDR1 LGHNA and CDR2 YNFKEQ. V was clipped by 0 bases and J by 6 bases; unmatched bases: 4. The CDR3 is 16 residues long. CDR3 nucleotide sequence: TGTGCCAGCAGCCAAGACCTTACAGGGGGTAATTCACCCCTCCACTTT. The encoded protein is CASSQDLTGGNSPLHF.

The rearrangement joins TRBV10-2 to TRBJ2-1, with 8 bases matching TRBD1. The CDR3 totals 14 residues. V lost 10 bases, J lost 5 bases, and 10 bases stayed unmatched. Germline lookup yields CDR1 WSHSY and CDR2 SAAADI. CDR3 protein: CATFDQGAHNEQFF. The CDR3, as DNA: TGCGCCACATTCGATCAGGGGGCTCACAATGAGCAGTTCTTC.

For the CDR3, the DNA is TGCGCCAGCAGCCAAGACTTGACAGGGTTCGATGAGCAGTTCTTC. It yields the protein CASSQDLTGFDEQFF. This rearrangement joins TRBV4-3 to TRBJ2-1; the match to TRBD1 covers 7 bases. CDR1 and CDR2 (germline): LGHNA, YSLEER. The CDR3 covers 15 residues. V lost 0 bases to trimming and J lost 8 bases; unmatched junction nucleotides: 7.

The chain links TRBV27 to TRBJ2-1; the D gene is possibly TRBD1 (7 bases). The CDR3 loop spans 15 amino acids. Germline-derived CDR1 and CDR2 are MNHEY and SMNVEV (reference sequence). V lost 5 bases to trimming and J lost 7 bases, with 18 bases between them. The CDR3 reads CASSPGTSRGNEQFF. CDR3 in DNA: TGTGCCAGCAGTCCCGGGACTTCCAGGGGGAATGAGCAGTTCTTC.

This rearrangement joins TRBV6-6 to TRBJ1-1; D gene ambiguous. The ends were cut back, 7 bases at V and 5 bases at J, with 23 bases in the middle. Germline assignment: CDR1 MNHNY and CDR2 SVGAGI (reference sequence). This CDR3 contains 16 residues. CDR3 coding DNA: TGTGCCAGCATCCGAGGGAGGACCCAAATGGGGACTGAAGCTTTCTTT. Protein sequence: CASIRGRTQMGTEAFF.

The chain carries TRBV10-3 and TRBJ2-7, with 7 bases identical to TRBD1. The length of the CDR3 is 14 residues. Germline assignment: CDR1 ENHRY and CDR2 SYGVKD. With V trimmed by 7 bases and J by 6 bases, 12 bases remained unmatched. Here the CDR3 reads CAITSTGVISEQYF. CDR3 sequence (DNA): TGTGCCATCACCTCTACAGGGGTCATTAGCGAGCAGTACTTC.

The chain has TRBV29-1 and TRBJ1-2; D is perhaps TRBD1 (6 bases). The germline gives CDR1 SQVTM, CDR2 ANQGSEA. There are 14 residues in the CDR3. V lost 6 bases, J lost 8 bases, and 22 bases lay in between. The CDR3 here is CSVEKPGQTGGYTF. The CDR3 DNA follows: TGCAGCGTGGAGAAACCGGGACAAACGGGGGGCTACACCTTC.

This clone was detected a few times. V gene TRBV6-5 combines with J gene TRBJ1-4; 7 bases are shared with TRBD1. The ends lost 4 bases at V and 5 bases at J; junction bases unmatched: 4. The CDR3 is 14 residues long. The germline gives CDR1 MNHEY, CDR2 SVGAGI. CDR3 bases: TGTGCCAGCAGTTCGGGGACAGCCAATGAAAAACTGTTTTTT. This codes for CASSSGTANEKLFF.

The J gene is TRBJ2-1, the V gene TRBV9; possibly TRBD2 for D (7 bases). CDR1 and CDR2 (germline): SGDLS, YYNGEE. This CDR3 is 16 amino acids long. The V end lost 4 bases, the J end lost 5 bases, and 19 bases lay between the germline ends. CDR3 nucleotides: TGTGCCAGCAGCCCACGCCTGCGGGGGCCGAACAATGAGCAGTTCTTC. Its translation: CASSPRLRGPNNEQFF.